The rows below give T cell receptor beta chains drawn from one sample of a study of T-cell reconstitution after alpha-beta-depleted transplantation in children. In TCRdb, the PCR reads were re-called with MiXCR into one record per CDR3 protein. Among about 200,000 distinct CDR3 sequences listed, about 6.6% were seen once. The starting material was PBMCs, obtained before TCRalphabeta/CD19-depleted stem cell transplant. The receptors were sampled from a boy aged 2 to 10 with acute lymphoblastic leukemia, due to receive a stem cell transplant. Both conserved end residues are part of each CDR3. The D gene is left open where the match is weak. Rows may omit the clone size; those that give it use once, few, many or a size class.

cdr3_length	d_call	j_call	v_call	clone_size	cdr3_nt	cdr3_aa
15	NA	TRBJ2-5	TRBV7-8	many	TGTGCCAGCAGCTTAGTACGAGCGGCACCACGGACCCAGTACTTC	CASSLVRAAPRTQYF
14	NA	TRBJ2-1	TRBV29-1	many	TGCAGCGTTGCCCCTAGGACCAGGACGATCGAGCAGTTCTTC	CSVAPRTRTIEQFF
20	NA	TRBJ1-4	TRBV3-1	few	TGTGCCAGCAGCCAAGAAGGGATGGGATGGGTCTTTGCAACTAATGAAAAACTGTTTTTT	CASSQEGMGWVFATNEKLFF
19	TRBD1	TRBJ2-5	TRBV5-1	few	TGCCTAAGCACCCCTACGGACAGGGACAGGGGAACGCAGGGAGAGACCCAGTACTTC	CLSTPTDRDRGTQGETQYF
14	TRBD1	TRBJ1-2	TRBV28	NA	TGTGCCAGCAGCCCCCAGGGGGCCCCTTATGGCTACACCTTC	CASSPQGAPYGYTF
14	TRBD2	TRBJ2-7	TRBV12-3/TRBV12-4	NA	TGTGCCAGCACTCATGGCGGGGGGGTCGGGGAGCAGTACTTC	CASTHGGGVGEQYF
15	NA	TRBJ2-3	TRBV5-1	NA	TGCGCCAGCAGCTCCGGGACTGGCGGACCAGATACGCAGTATTTT	CASSSGTGGPDTQYF
13	NA	TRBJ2-3	TRBV6-1	NA	TGTGCCAGCAGCTTTTGGGCCACAGATACGCAGTATTTT	CASSFWATDTQYF
13	NA	TRBJ2-3	TRBV18	few	TGTGCCAGCTCACCGACAGGCACAGATACGCAGTATTTT	CASSPTGTDTQYF
17	NA	TRBJ2-5	TRBV3-1	many	TGTGCCAGCAGCCAAGATCAAGCTCACCGGGTAGAAGAGACCCAGTACTTC	CASSQDQAHRVEETQYF
16	TRBD1	TRBJ2-2	TRBV4-2	few	TGTGCCAGCAGCCTAACGGGCCGACAGGGGGCCGGGGAGCTGTTTTTT	CASSLTGRQGAGELFF
15	TRBD1	TRBJ1-5	TRBV2	few	TGTGCCAGCAGTGAGACAGGGCCGTTAAATCAGCCCCAGCATTTT	CASSETGPLNQPQHF
17	NA	TRBJ2-6	TRBV5-1	once	TGCGCCAGCAGATTCGAATCCACCACCTCTGGGGCCAACGTCCTGACTTTC	CASRFESTTSGANVLTF
14	NA	TRBJ2-2	TRBV12-3/TRBV12-4	many	TGTGCCAGCTGGGGTGGGAGGAACACCGGGGAGCTGTTTTTT	CASWGGRNTGELFF
15	NA	TRBJ2-7	TRBV30	few	TGTGCCTGGAGCGACTTGCCCCTAGGAGATCGGGAGCAGTACTTC	CAWSDLPLGDREQYF
14	NA	TRBJ2-5	TRBV28	many	TGTGCCAGCAGTTCATATACCTCCGGGGAGACCCAGTACTTC	CASSSYTSGETQYF
13	TRBD1	TRBJ2-5	TRBV3-1	few	TGTGCCAGCAGCCAGAGCAGGGGGTCTATCCAGTACTTC	CASSQSRGSIQYF
14	NA	TRBJ2-7	TRBV12-3/TRBV12-4	many	TGTGCCAGCAGTTTAGGACCGCCACCCTACGAGCAGTACTTC	CASSLGPPPYEQYF
15	NA	TRBJ1-3	TRBV5-6	few	TGTGCCAGCAGCAAAGGACGGCCCTCTGGAAACACCATATATTTT	CASSKGRPSGNTIYF
13	NA	TRBJ2-7	TRBV20-1	many	TGCAGCGCGTGCATCCTAACCTCCTACGAGCAGTACTTC	CSACILTSYEQYF
15	NA	TRBJ2-1	TRBV5-5	many	TGTGCCAGCAGCTTGACTAGGGTCCCATACAATGAGCAGTTCTTC	CASSLTRVPYNEQFF
13	NA	TRBJ1-1	TRBV7-3	many	TGTGCCAGCAGCTCGGGGGCGAACACTGAAGCTTTCTTT	CASSSGANTEAFF
15	NA	TRBJ2-1	TRBV7-9	few	TGTGCCAGCAGTCCACCGACCAACTCCTACAATGAGCAGTTCTTC	CASSPPTNSYNEQFF
14	TRBD2	TRBJ2-7	TRBV5-6	few	TGTGCCAGCACCTTAGCGGGAGGGCCCTACGAGCAGTACTTC	CASTLAGGPYEQYF
14	NA	TRBJ2-2	TRBV7-3	NA	TGTGCCAGCAGCCTGGGCGGGTATACCGGGGAGCTGTTTTTT	CASSLGGYTGELFF
14	NA	TRBJ2-5	TRBV14	many	TGTGCCAGCAGCCAAGGAGGACTCCAAGAGACCCAGTACTTC	CASSQGGLQETQYF
15	NA	TRBJ2-7	TRBV6-1	many	TGTGCCAGCAGTGAAGCGCCTTCAGGGCGGGACGAGCAGTACTTC	CASSEAPSGRDEQYF
15	NA	TRBJ2-5	TRBV13	NA	TGTGCCAGCAGCATATCAGGGAGATCTCAAGAGACCCAGTACTTC	CASSISGRSQETQYF
13	NA	TRBJ1-2	TRBV20-1	NA	TGCAGTGCCGGGGGGGATTCCAACTATGGCTACACCTTC	CSAGGDSNYGYTF
16	NA	TRBJ2-3	TRBV9	NA	TGTGCCAGCAGCGTAGGTTTCGGGGGAGGCACAGATACGCAGTATTTT	CASSVGFGGGTDTQYF
17	TRBD2	TRBJ2-3	TRBV7-9	NA	TGTGCCAGCAGCTCATGGGAGACTAGCGGGGGAACAGATACGCAGTATTTT	CASSSWETSGGTDTQYF
13	NA	TRBJ2-5	TRBV12-3/TRBV12-4	many	TGTGCCAGCAGTTTGGGCGGTGAAGAGACCCAGTACTTC	CASSLGGEETQYF
16	NA	TRBJ2-7	TRBV7-2	few	TGTGCCAGCAGCTTAGGCGGCGGGGCCAGCTCCTACGAGCAGTACTTC	CASSLGGGASSYEQYF
15	NA	TRBJ2-3	TRBV6-5	NA	TGTGCCAGCAGTTACGTCAGCGGGTCGACAGATACGCAGTATTTT	CASSYVSGSTDTQYF
13	NA	TRBJ2-5	TRBV30	many	TGTGCCTGGAGTGTACGAGGGGGGGAGACCCAGTACTTC	CAWSVRGGETQYF
14	NA	TRBJ2-2	TRBV24-1	NA	TGTGCCACCAGGTCCACCGCGGGATCCGGGGAGCTGTTTTTT	CATRSTAGSGELFF
14	NA	TRBJ2-3	TRBV20-1	many	TGCAGTGCACAAGGGCGTTGGAACACAGATACGCAGTATTTT	CSAQGRWNTDTQYF
16	NA	TRBJ2-5	TRBV7-2	few	TGTGCCAGCAGCCCTAGGGCTCTGGGAGTCCAAGAGACCCAGTACTTC	CASSPRALGVQETQYF
17	TRBD2	TRBJ2-3	TRBV18	many	TGTGCCAGCTCGCACCCGGGACTAGCGGGGTCAAGAGATACGCAGTATTTT	CASSHPGLAGSRDTQYF
13	TRBD1	TRBJ2-7	TRBV20-1	many	TGCAGTTCCGAGACAGGGGACTCCTACGAGCAGTACTTC	CSSETGDSYEQYF
16	NA	TRBJ2-1	TRBV7-2	many	TGTGCCAGCAGCCCGACAGACTCTGTCTTGGACAATGAGCAGTTCTTC	CASSPTDSVLDNEQFF
16	NA	TRBJ2-7	TRBV5-1	many	TGCGCCAGCAGCTTGCCAGGCTCTGGCAGTCCCTACGAGCAGTACTTC	CASSLPGSGSPYEQYF
12	NA	TRBJ2-7	TRBV15	many	TGTGCCACCAGCAGAGCCTCTACCGAGCAGTACTTC	CATSRASTEQYF
13	TRBD2	TRBJ2-3	TRBV29-1	many	TGCAGCGTTGGCACTAGCGGCACAGATACGCAGTATTTT	CSVGTSGTDTQYF
18	TRBD2	TRBJ2-3	TRBV3-1	few	TGTGCCAGCAGCCAAGGACTCGCGGGCGGGAGTTCCACAGATACGCAGTATTTT	CASSQGLAGGSSTDTQYF
15	TRBD1	TRBJ1-4	TRBV6-5	NA	TGTGCCAGCAGTTACCTCGGACAGGGGGGTGAAAAACTGTTTTTT	CASSYLGQGGEKLFF
13	NA	TRBJ2-5	TRBV12-3/TRBV12-4	NA	TGTGCCAGCAGCCCTGGACAAGAAGAGACCCAGTACTTC	CASSPGQEETQYF
15	TRBD1	TRBJ2-1	TRBV18	many	TGTGCCAGCTCACCGTCGACAGGGGCCTACAATGAGCAGTTCTTC	CASSPSTGAYNEQFF
15	NA	TRBJ2-5	TRBV9	NA	TGTGCCAGCAGCGTCGGGGACCAAACGCGGAAGACCCAGTACTTC	CASSVGDQTRKTQYF
14	TRBD2	TRBJ2-1	TRBV10-2	few	TGCGCCGTCCCGGGACTAGCGATCTACAATGAGCAGTTCTTC	CAVPGLAIYNEQFF
17	TRBD2	TRBJ2-3	TRBV28	many	TGTGCCAGCAGTTCGGGACTAGCGGGGAGGTACCCAGATACGCAGTATTTT	CASSSGLAGRYPDTQYF
15	TRBD1	TRBJ1-1	TRBV18	NA	TGTGCCAGCTCACCGACTCAGGGGGCGGACACTGAAGCTTTCTTT	CASSPTQGADTEAFF
14	TRBD2	TRBJ2-2	TRBV6-5	many	TGTGCCAGCAGTTACGGACTAGAGCTCGGGGAGCTGTTTTTT	CASSYGLELGELFF